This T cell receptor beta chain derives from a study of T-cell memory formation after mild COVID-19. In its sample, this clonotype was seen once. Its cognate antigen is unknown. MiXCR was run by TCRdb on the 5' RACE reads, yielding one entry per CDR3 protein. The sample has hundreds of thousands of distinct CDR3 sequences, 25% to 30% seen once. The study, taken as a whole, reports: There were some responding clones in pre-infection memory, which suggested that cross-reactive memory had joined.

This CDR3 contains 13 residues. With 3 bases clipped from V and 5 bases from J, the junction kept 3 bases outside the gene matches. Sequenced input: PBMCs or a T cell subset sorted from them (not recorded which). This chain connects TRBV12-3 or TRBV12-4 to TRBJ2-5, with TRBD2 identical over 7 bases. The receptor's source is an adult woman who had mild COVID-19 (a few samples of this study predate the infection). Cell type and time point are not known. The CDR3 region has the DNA TGTGCCAGCAGTTTCGGGAGGTTTGAGACCCAGTACTTC. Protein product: CASSFGRFETQYF.